A selection of T cell receptor beta chains follows, all from one sample in a study of blood T cells in healthy people across ages. A single record per CDR3 protein comes from TCRdb applying MiXCR to the 5' RACE reads. Counted here are about 400,000 distinct CDR3 sequences, approximately 52% occurring once; the ten biggest clones make up 45% to 60%. The specimen was blood. These receptor sequences come from a man aged 55 to 69 in good health. Each CDR3 is given with its conserved first and last residue. Fields, in order: clone size, J gene, CDR3 length, D gene, V gene, CDR3 protein, CDR3 DNA. A D gene is named only where the DNA matches it firmly. The size field is filled for only some rows; it gives once, few, many or a size class.

NA	TRBJ1-2	13	NA	TRBV6-5	CASSRASNYGYTF	TGTGCCAGCAGTCGTGCATCTAACTATGGCTACACCTTC
NA	TRBJ2-3	16	TRBD1	TRBV12-3/TRBV12-4	CASGLAGQGATDTQYF	TGTGCCAGCGGTTTAGCGGGACAGGGGGCGACAGATACGCAGTATTTT
NA	TRBJ1-2	12	NA	TRBV30	CAGGQGSYGHTF	TGTGCCGGGGGGCAGGGGTCCTATGGCCACACCTTC
NA	TRBJ1-2	13	NA	TRBV29-1	CSVDAGEGRGYTF	TGCAGCGTTGATGCGGGGGAAGGGCGTGGCTACACCTTC
NA	TRBJ2-1	14	TRBD1	TRBV13	CASSLPGGFYEQFF	TGTGCCAGCAGCTTACCAGGGGGCTTTTATGAGCAGTTCTTC
NA	TRBJ2-1	16	TRBD1	TRBV4-1	CASSQEGTRGLNEQFF	TGCGCCAGCAGCCAAGAGGGGACCAGGGGGCTTAATGAGCAGTTCTTC
NA	TRBJ2-7	12	NA	TRBV2	CASSSSGTRQYF	TGTGCCAGCAGTTCCTCGGGGACGCGGCAGTACTTC
NA	TRBJ2-5	14	TRBD1	TRBV7-2	CASIPDRGRREQYF	TGTGCCAGCATCCCGGACAGGGGGCGGCGAGAGCAGTACTTC
NA	TRBJ2-7	15	NA	TRBV20-1	CSARGGGGPTYEQYF	TGCAGTGCTAGAGGGGGTGGGGGTCCTACCTACGAGCAGTACTTC
few	TRBJ2-7	16	NA	TRBV12-3/TRBV12-4	CASSLAGVGSLVEQYF	TGTGCCAGCAGCCTGGCGGGTGTCGGGAGCTTGGTCGAGCAGTACTTC
NA	TRBJ1-2	12	NA	TRBV27	CASSGAYYGYTF	TGTGCCAGCAGTGGGGCTTACTATGGCTACACCTTC
many	TRBJ2-7	13	NA	TRBV12-3/TRBV12-4	CASSPGPSSEQYF	TGTGCCAGCAGCCCTGGGCCTAGCTCCGAGCAGTACTTC
NA	TRBJ2-7	12	TRBD2	TRBV28	CANTPGGFEQYF	TGTGCCAACACCCCGGGGGGGTTCGAGCAGTACTTC
NA	TRBJ1-6	15	NA	TRBV25-1	CASRESGPYNSPLHF	TGTGCCAGCAGAGAATCCGGGCCCTATAATTCACCCCTCCACTTT
few	TRBJ1-6	14	NA	TRBV7-2	CASSSGQYNSPLHF	TGTGCCAGCAGCTCGGGACAATATAATTCACCCCTCCACTTT
NA	TRBJ2-1	16	TRBD2	TRBV29-1	CSVGAGGGRSYNEQFF	TGCAGCGTGGGCGCGGGAGGGGGCCGCTCCTACAATGAGCAGTTCTTC